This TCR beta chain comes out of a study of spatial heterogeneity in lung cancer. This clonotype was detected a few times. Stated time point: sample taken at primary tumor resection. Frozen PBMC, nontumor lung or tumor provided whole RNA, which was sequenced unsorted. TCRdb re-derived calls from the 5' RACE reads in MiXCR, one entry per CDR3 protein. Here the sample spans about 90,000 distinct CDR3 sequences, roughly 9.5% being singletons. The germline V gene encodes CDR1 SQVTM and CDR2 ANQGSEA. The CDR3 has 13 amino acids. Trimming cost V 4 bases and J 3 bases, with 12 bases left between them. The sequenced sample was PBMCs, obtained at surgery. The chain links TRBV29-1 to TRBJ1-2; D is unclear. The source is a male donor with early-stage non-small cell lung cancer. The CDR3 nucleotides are TGCAGCGTTGGGCCGGGAATATACTATGGCTACACCTTC. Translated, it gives CSVGPGIYYGYTF. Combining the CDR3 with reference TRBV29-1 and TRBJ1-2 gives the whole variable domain SAVISQKPSRDICQRGTSLTIQCQVDSQVTMMFWYRQQPGQSLTLIATANQGSEATYESGFVIDKFPISRPNLTFSTLTVSNMSPEDSSIYLCSVGPGIYYGYTFGSGTRLTVV.